This entry concerns a single TCR beta chain. Its antigen is not identified. These data come from a study of T cells in Graves' hyperthyroidism and ophthalmopathy. In the study overall: Any treatment followed the collection of peripheral blood at initial diagnosis.

Uncontrolled infection, other autoimmune disease, pregnancy or lactation barred patients from enrollment. General study points: Blood held most thyroid clonotypes expanded above 0.001 frequency.

The CDR3 runs to 15 residues. V lost 5 bases to trimming and J lost 8 bases; unmatched junction nucleotides: 11. In germline, CDR1 is DFQATT, CDR2 SNEGSKA (reference sequence). TCR beta CDR3 regions were amplified from RNA. The TCR CDR3 was amplified in a first-round RT-PCR using the HTBI primer set. TCRdb reanalysed the multiplex PCR reads using MiXCR and keeps one entry per CDR3 protein. The sample comprises around 700,000 distinct CDR3 sequences, approximately 18% of which are singletons, and 16% rests with the top ten. V usage is TRBV20-1 and J usage is TRBJ2-1; TRBD2 matches at 11 bases. This TCR derives from a woman in her forties or fifties with Graves' hyperthyroidism that later progressed to Graves' ophthalmopathy. The sequenced sample consisted of blood. CDR3 residues: CSAVRLAGRMDEQFF. The CDR3 DNA is TGCAGTGCTGTCCGACTAGCGGGGAGGATGGATGAGCAGTTCTTC.